What follows are 21 T cell receptor beta chains derived from one specimen sequenced in a study of cytomegalovirus exposure and HLA in healthy donors. The PCR employed 60 Vbeta primers together with 13 Jbeta primers. Profiled with immunoSEQ multiplex PCR; TCRdb holds only in-frame clones, not every one. The sample consists of 95,000 to 150,000 clones, under 80% of them appearing once. The sample consisted of PBMCs. These receptors were taken from a man aged 55 to 70 in good health and CMV-seropositive.

J is TRBJ2-1 and V is TRBV9; TRBD1 agrees at 9 bases. Germline CDR1 is SGDLS and CDR2 is YYNGEE. The V segment lost 0 bases and the J segment 6 bases; nucleotides outside the gene matches: 16. CDR3 length: 19 residues. The CDR3 nucleotides read TGTGCCAGCAGCGTAGCTCATTTATATGGGGACAGGGCGGCCAATGAGCAGTTCTTC. Translated: CASSVAHLYGDRAANEQFF. Full variable domain (missing parts from reference TRBV9 and TRBJ2-1): DSGVTQTPKHLITATGQRVTLRCSPRSGDLSVYWYQQSLDQGLQFLIQYYNGEERAKGNILERFSAQQFPDLHSELNLSSLELGDSALYFCASSVAHLYGDRAANEQFFGPGTRLTVL.

The chain links TRBV5-1 to TRBJ2-7; 7 positions agree with TRBD2. CDR3 length: 12 amino acids. Germline V gene data show CDR1 as SGHRS and CDR2 as YFSETQ. V lost 3 bases, J lost 4 bases, and 1 base stayed unmatched. The CDR3 DNA is TGCGCCAGCAGCTCGGGGGGATACGAGCAGTACTTC. Encoded protein: CASSSGGYEQYF.

This CDR3 is CASSLGQGARDTQYF. CDR3 in DNA: TGTGCCAGCAGCTTGGGCCAGGGGGCACGAGATACGCAGTATTTT. The rearrangement uses TRBV5-5 and TRBJ2-3; 8 bases are a match to TRBD1. The CDR3 runs to 15 residues. CDR1 and CDR2 from the germline V gene are SGHKS and YYEKEE (reference sequence). Trimming cost V 0 bases and J 5 bases; bases outside gene matches: 5.

This clone was detected only once. The CDR3 carries no conserved terminal phenylalanine or tryptophan, so it likely arises from a read error. The chain joins TRBV2 to TRBJ1-1; 9 nucleotides agree with TRBD1. The CDR3 is 17 residues long. CDR1 SNHLY and CDR2 FYNNEI come from the germline V gene. V lost 3 bases, J lost 3 bases, and 11 bases stayed unmatched. CDR3 region: CASSDLYRGRGYTEAFL. The CDR3 nucleotides are TGTGCCAGCAGTGACTTGTACAGGGGGCGCGGATACACTGAAGCTTTCCTT.

This chain joins TRBV25-1 and TRBJ1-2, with D perhaps TRBD1 (6 bases). The V gene lost 1 base and the J gene lost 4 bases, with 10 bases spanning the gap. Germline V gives CDR1 MGHDK, CDR2 SYGVNS. The CDR3 is 14 residues long. The CDR3 DNA reads TGTGCCAGCAGTGAATCGGGCAGGGGCTATGGCTACACCTTC. Protein sequence: CASSESGRGYGYTF.

Regarding this clone: The germline gene is not matched at one end of the junction; a read error may be the cause. The chain carries TRBV5-1 and TRBJ2-6; tentatively, D is TRBD1 (5 bases). This CDR3 comprises 15 residues. CDR1 is SGHRS, CDR2 YFSETQ, per germline. The CDR3, as DNA: TGCGCCAGCAGCTTCACCCGCTCTGGGGCCAACGGCCTGACTTTC. It is translated as CASSFTRSGANGLTF.

The chain is built from TRBV18 and TRBJ2-2; TRBD1 aligns across 8 bases. Germline CDR1 is KGHSH and CDR2 is LQKENI. CDR3 length: 15 residues. V trimming: 1 base; J trimming: 7 bases; junction bases outside the gene matches: 5. CDR3 nucleotide sequence: TGTGCCAGCTCACCACGACAGGGGACCAGCGGGGAGCTGTTTTTT. It yields the protein CASSPRQGTSGELFF. The variable domain in full, with the rest retrieved from reference TRBV18 and TRBJ2-2, is NAGVMQNPRHLVRRRGQEARLRCSPMKGHSHVYWYRQLPEEGLKFMVYLQKENIIDESGMPKERFSAEFPKEGPSILRIQQVVRGDSAAYFCASSPRQGTSGELFFGEGSRLTVL.

The gene calls are TRBV6-5 and TRBJ2-3, with 11 bases that match TRBD2. From germline, CDR1 is MNHEY and CDR2 SVGAGI. CDR3 length: 16 residues. Trimming at V came to 4 bases and at J to 0 bases, leaving 3 bases not matched to a gene. The CDR3 sequence: CASSSRLAGSTDTQYF. Here the CDR3 DNA reads TGTGCCAGCAGTTCTCGACTAGCGGGGAGCACAGATACGCAGTATTTT.

This clone was counted once. The V and J genes are TRBV5-1 and TRBJ2-1, with 7 bases that match TRBD2. The CDR3 sequence is 15 residues long. V trimming: 0 bases; J trimming: 8 bases; junction bases outside the gene matches: 8. Germline loops: CDR1 SGHRS, CDR2 YFSETQ. CDR3 amino acids: CASSLGEGGRDEQFF. In DNA form, the CDR3 reads TGCGCCAGCAGCTTGGGGGAGGGCGGGCGGGATGAGCAGTTCTTC.

V and J are TRBV5-4 and TRBJ1-1; D is ambiguous. The ends were cut back, 0 bases at V and 1 base at J, with 7 bases in the middle. The germline gives CDR1 SGHNT, CDR2 YYREEE (reference sequence). The CDR3 contains 14 residues. CDR3 nucleotide sequence: TGTGCCAGCAGCTTGGAGACACGGAACACTGAAGCTTTCTTT. Translation: CASSLETRNTEAFF.

The chain uses TRBV9 and TRBJ2-7; 11 bases align to TRBD2. V dropped 0 bases and J dropped 4; count of bases not matched to a gene: 6. CDR1 and CDR2 from the germline V gene are SGDLS and YYNGEE. The CDR3 sequence is 16 residues long. The CDR3 reads CASSVGWTSGYYEQYF. DNA of the CDR3: TGTGCCAGCAGCGTAGGATGGACTAGCGGGTATTACGAGCAGTACTTC.

This clone has only a few counts. The rearrangement uses TRBV2 and TRBJ2-5; TRBD1 matches 8 bases. Germline assignment: CDR1 SNHLY and CDR2 FYNNEI. V lost 11 bases and J lost 4; bases outside the gene matches: 6. The CDR3 spans 12 residues. The DNA for the CDR3 is TGTGCCGTAGGGGGGACAGGAGAGACCCAGTACTTC. Protein: CAVGGTGETQYF.

In its sample, this clone was seen a few times. The CDR3 loop is CAWSPGQTYGYTF. CDR3 nucleotides: TGTGCCTGGAGCCCCGGACAGACCTATGGCTACACCTTC. V usage is TRBV30 and J usage is TRBJ1-2; D possibly corresponds to TRBD1 (6 bases). This CDR3 has 13 residues. Trimming cost V 3 bases and J 4 bases, with 12 bases left between them. Per the germline V gene, CDR1 is GTSNPN and CDR2 is SVGIG (reference sequence).

This clone was counted between two and nine times. The rearrangement uses TRBV6-4 and TRBJ1-3; 7 nucleotides align to TRBD1. J lost 4 bases, V lost 5 bases, and 8 bases had no gene match. There are 15 residues in the CDR3. The germline gives CDR1 MRHNA, CDR2 SNTAGT. The CDR3 loop is CASSHDRELGNTIYF. The CDR3 DNA sequence: TGTGCCAGCAGTCACGACAGGGAATTGGGAAACACCATATATTTT.

The chain carries TRBV18 and TRBJ1-3; no definite D call. CDR3 length: 15 residues. With 4 bases removed from V and 0 bases from J, the gap between germline ends came to 10 bases. The germline gives CDR1 KGHSH, CDR2 LQKENI. The CDR3 sequence is CASSQDLSSGNTIYF. The CDR3 region has the DNA TGTGCCAGCTCACAAGACTTGAGCTCTGGAAACACCATATATTTT.

V is TRBV10-3 and J is TRBJ2-3; maybe TRBD1 (7 bases). The CDR3 totals 14 residues. Trimming left V 10 bases short and J 1 base short, with 15 bases between. Germline CDR1 ENHRY, CDR2 SYGVKD. The CDR3 protein is CASSTGEGTDTQYF. CDR3 DNA: TGTGCCAGCTCCACAGGGGAGGGCACAGATACGCAGTATTTT.

The chain employs TRBV5-1 and TRBJ2-2; maybe TRBD1 (6 bases). The ends were cut back, 6 bases at V and 4 bases at J, with 13 bases in the middle. This CDR3 region has 14 residues. Germline CDR1 reads SGHRS; CDR2 reads YFSETQ. This CDR3 reads CASTSGTTTGELFF. The DNA of the CDR3 is TGCGCCAGCACATCCGGGACAACCACCGGGGAGCTGTTTTTT.

The chain links TRBV5-1 to TRBJ2-7; perhaps TRBD1 as D (6 bases). V lost 7 bases to trimming and J lost 6 bases, with 14 bases between them. The CDR3 runs to 12 residues. CDR1 is SGHRS and CDR2 is YFSETQ in the germline V gene. CDR3 sequence reads: CASATGMSEQYF. CDR3 DNA: TGCGCCAGCGCTACAGGGATGAGCGAGCAGTACTTC.

The J gene is TRBJ1-2, the V gene TRBV21-1. TRBV21-1 is assigned pseudogene status. The CDR3 is 13 residues long. The CDR3 sequence is CASSIGVHYGYTF. The CDR3 nucleotides read TGTGCCAGCAGCATCGGGGTACACTATGGCTACACCTTC.

The chain links TRBV5-1 to TRBJ1-1; D might be TRBD1 (6 bases). Trimming pared 3 bases from V and 4 bases from J, leaving 16 bases between. The CDR3 totals 15 residues. Germline V gene data show CDR1 as SGHRS and CDR2 as YFSETQ. The CDR3: CASSWGGGGVTEAFF. CDR3 coding DNA: TGCGCCAGCAGCTGGGGGGGAGGGGGGGTCACTGAAGCTTTCTTT.

The CDR3: CASMGRGLGTSGTYEQYF. The CDR3 region has the DNA TGTGCCAGTATGGGGAGGGGCCTCGGGACTAGCGGGACCTACGAGCAGTACTTC. The rearrangement uses TRBV19 and TRBJ2-7; TRBD2 matches 13 bases. Germline V gives CDR1 LNHDA, CDR2 SQIVND (reference sequence). With 7 bases clipped from V and 2 bases from J, the junction kept 14 bases outside the gene matches. The length of the CDR3 is 18 residues.